This T cell receptor (beta chain) comes out of a study of blood T cell repertoires in COVID-19. Assay: immunoSEQ multiplex PCR; the TCRdb copy retains only in-frame clones and omits some. The data hold around 53,000 clones, with about three quarters observed a single time. This clone was counted once. Trimming took 11 bases from V and 5 from J, leaving 12 bases between them. CDR1 LNHDA and CDR2 SQIVND come from the germline V gene (reference sequence). This CDR3 region has 11 residues. This clonotype was sampled from a man between 50 and 59 years old with active or convalescent COVID-19. The source material was peripheral blood. The chain recombines TRBV19 with TRBJ2-5, with a weak D call TRBD2 (5 bases). This chain's CDR3 is CASGEGETQYF. Here the CDR3 DNA reads TGTGCCTCCGGGGAAGGGGAGACCCAGTACTTC. Based on the CDR3 plus reference TRBV19 and TRBJ2-5, the full variable domain is DGGITQSPKYLFRKEGQNVTLSCEQNLNHDAMYWYRQDPGQGLRLIYYSQIVNDFQKGDIAEGYSVSREKKESFPLTVTSAQKNPTAFYLCASGEGETQYFGPGTRLLVL.